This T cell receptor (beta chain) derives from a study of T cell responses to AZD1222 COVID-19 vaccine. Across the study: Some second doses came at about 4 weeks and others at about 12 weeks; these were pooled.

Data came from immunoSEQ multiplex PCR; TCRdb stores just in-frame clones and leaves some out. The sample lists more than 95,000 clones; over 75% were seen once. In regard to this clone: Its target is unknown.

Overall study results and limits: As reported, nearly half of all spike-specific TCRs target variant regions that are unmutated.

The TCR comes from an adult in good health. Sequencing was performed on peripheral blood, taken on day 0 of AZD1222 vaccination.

This CDR3 is CASGWDLNTEAFF. The CDR3 coding sequence is TGTGCCAGCGGTTGGGATCTAAACACTGAAGCTTTCTTT. The chain carries TRBV14 and TRBJ1-1; D remains ambiguous. Per germline, CDR1 SGHDN and CDR2 FVKESK. The V end was cut by 8 bases, the J end by 2 bases, with 12 bases between. CDR3 length: 13 amino acids.